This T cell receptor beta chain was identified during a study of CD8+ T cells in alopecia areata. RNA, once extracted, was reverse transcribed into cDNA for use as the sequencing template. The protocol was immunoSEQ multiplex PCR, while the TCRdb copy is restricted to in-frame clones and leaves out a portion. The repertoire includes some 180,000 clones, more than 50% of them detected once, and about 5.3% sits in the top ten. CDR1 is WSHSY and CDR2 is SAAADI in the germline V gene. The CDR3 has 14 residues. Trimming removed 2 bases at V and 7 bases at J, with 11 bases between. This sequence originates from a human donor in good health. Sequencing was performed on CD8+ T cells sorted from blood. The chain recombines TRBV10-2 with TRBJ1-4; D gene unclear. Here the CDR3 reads CASSEALDGEKLFF. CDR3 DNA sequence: TGCGCCAGCAGTGAGGCCCTCGACGGTGAAAAACTGTTTTTT.